This T cell receptor (beta chain) was sequenced in a study of blood T cells in healthy people across ages (dated by TCRdb to 2013 to 2016). Study-level background: In model experiments, roughly one uniquely barcoded TCR beta cDNA molecule per two T cells was captured by template switching. Donors were grouped into four age groups: young (average approximately 15 years), middle-aged (39), aged (about 59) and long-lived (about 89). Using deep sequencing normalized with unique cDNA molecular identifiers, the study measured how TCR beta repertoire diversity changes with age. The study analyzed two additional independent replicas of 1 million unique cDNA reads from the same blood draw for two donors, one aged 18 to 30 and one aged 80 or older. To avoid experimental bias, donors of different ages were randomly spread across the sequencing lanes. The paper's findings and limits, for the study overall: Conclusive comparison of naive and antigen-experienced compartments was prevented by the profiling of bulk unsorted PBMCs. Compared with the aged group, the long-lived group had more naive CD4+ T cells, fewer expanded clones and increased TCR diversity, suggesting age selection. Because the CMV infection status of the donors was unknown, age-related changes in expanded clonotypes may potentially have been confounded. Estimates of total diversity based on one million sequenced T cells were considered lower bounds and underestimates. As age increased, observed TCR beta diversity per million T cells dropped in a roughly linear way, and a significant reduction was already evident by age 40. A strong correlation was found between observed TCR beta diversity and the percentage of naive T cells measured by flow cytometry.

On this clonotype: The clone's antigen remains unknown. No quality values exist for individual bases; no much larger clone is one base distant.

The 35 to 40 donors, aged about 6 to 100 years, were systemically healthy Caucasian individuals from Russia. Ten milliliters of peripheral blood were drawn from each donor into EDTA-treated Vacutainer tubes. Ficoll-Paque density-gradient centrifugation was used to isolate PBMCs, with at least 6.5 million per sample. Trizol reagent was used to extract total RNA from PBMCs, with at least 5.5 micrograms per sample. For every donor, flow cytometry on a PBMC aliquot measured the percentage of naive CD45RAhigh/CD27high T cells. Libraries were built with 5' RACE. The listed sequencing device is Illumina HiSeq 2500. The second PCR ran for about 7 to 11 cycles and used a J-beta primer mix along with a sample-barcoded 5' primer. A unique molecular identifier was introduced onto each TCR beta cDNA molecule by a template-switch 5' adaptor carrying 12 random nucleotides. Each sample yielded at least 3 million CDR3-containing paired-end reads. First-strand cDNA synthesis was performed from all RNA using the Mint cDNA synthesis kit, with priming by a TRBC-specific oligonucleotide. After uracil-DNA glycosylase treatment, a first 18-cycle PCR used universal primers M1SS and BC2_uni_R on all cDNA. In the paper's pipeline: For normalization, 1 million high-quality reads, each with a distinct molecular identifier, were randomly selected from each sample. Instead of being binned into consensus sequences, reads with shared molecular identifiers were discarded. CDR3 identification, clonotype clustering and error correction used MiTCR with a Q25 quality threshold and the strictest error-elimination algorithm. A nonparametric unseen species model with Euler transformation was used to estimate lower-bound total TCR beta diversity. Using fastp trimming at Q25 and MiXCR clonotype assembly, TCRdb reanalyzed the public sequencing data and kept in-frame beta chains. Rows merge per CDR3 protein into single entries with the most common DNA and genes. None of the V and J calls come from the authors' own analysis; TCRdb made them. Counted in this sample were over a million distinct CDR3 sequences; about 40% of them appeared once. In total, the top ten clones hold roughly 8.2% of the sample.

The TCR sequence derives from a woman under 30 in good health. The sequenced material came from blood.

The CDR3 corresponds to CSPTVDGQGGGYTF. The DNA sequence follows: TGCAGTCCGACCGTTGATGGACAGGGAGGCGGCTACACCTTC. The rearrangement joined TRBV20-1 to TRBJ1-2; 8 of the junction bases match TRBD1. The CDR3 starts with the cysteine, ends with the phenylalanine, and has 14 residues. The read is trimmed to its CDR3 DNA, 42 bases read in frame from base 1. V lost 8 bases and J lost 8 bases, and the count of bases not matched to a germline gene is 16. CDR1 and CDR2 are read off the germline V gene (reference sequence) as DFQATT and SNEGSKA.